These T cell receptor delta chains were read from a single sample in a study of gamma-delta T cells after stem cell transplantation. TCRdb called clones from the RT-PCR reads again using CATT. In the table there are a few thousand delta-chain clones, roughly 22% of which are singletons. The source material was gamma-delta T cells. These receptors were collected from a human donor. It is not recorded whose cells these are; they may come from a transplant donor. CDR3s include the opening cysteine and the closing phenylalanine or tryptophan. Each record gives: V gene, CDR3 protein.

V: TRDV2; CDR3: CACDTVSIRGIPRGDKLIF
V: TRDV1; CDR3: CALGEPSYPDKLIF
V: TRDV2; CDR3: CACDTTGDIKDKLIF
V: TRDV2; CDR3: CACDNLLGDTRELYTDKLIF
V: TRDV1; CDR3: CALGELRFPTGGPPYTDKLIF
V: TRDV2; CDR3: CACDTLPHTGGHQTDKLIF
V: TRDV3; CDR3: CACDTGSWGVSSWDTRQMFF
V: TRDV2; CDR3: CACDPVEPGDKLIF
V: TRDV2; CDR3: CACDYPVGGYAGSWDTRQMFF
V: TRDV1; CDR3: CALGEPFRLLGDRSDKLIF
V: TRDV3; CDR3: CAFRVPYLLGDTRKFTDKLIF
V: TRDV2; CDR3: CACDKVTLGDTRWSTDKLIF